Sequencing of this T cell receptor beta chain was carried out in a study of Graves' ophthalmopathy and Graves' hyperthyroidism. V dropped 8 bases and J dropped 3 bases, with 7 bases sitting between them. The CDR3 runs 11 residues. Germline lookup yields CDR1 ENHRY and CDR2 SYGVKD. Transcripts of RNA were the source for amplifying TCR beta CDR3 regions. HTBI-primed RT-PCR formed the first round, and a multiplex PCR formed the second. TCRdb reprocessed the multiplex PCR reads via MiXCR and lists one record per CDR3 protein. Of over a million distinct CDR3 sequences listed, about 40% are singletons. The TCR originated in an adult man with Graves' hyperthyroidism. The source material was peripheral blood or thyroid tissue (not recorded which). This chain connects TRBV10-3 to TRBJ1-1; D call uncertain. CDR3 region: CAIAGDTEAFF. In DNA, the CDR3 is TGTGCCATCGCCGGGGACACTGAAGCTTTCTTT.